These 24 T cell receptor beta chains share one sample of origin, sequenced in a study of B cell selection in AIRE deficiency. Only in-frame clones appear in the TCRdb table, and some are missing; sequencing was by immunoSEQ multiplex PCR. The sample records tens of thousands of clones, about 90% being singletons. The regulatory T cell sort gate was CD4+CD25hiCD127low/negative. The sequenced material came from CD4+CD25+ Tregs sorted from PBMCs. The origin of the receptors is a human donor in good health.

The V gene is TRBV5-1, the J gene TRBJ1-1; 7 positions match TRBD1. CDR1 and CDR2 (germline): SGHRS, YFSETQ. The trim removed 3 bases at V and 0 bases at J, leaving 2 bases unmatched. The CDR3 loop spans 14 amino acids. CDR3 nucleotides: TGCGCCAGCAGCTCAGACAGGGTGAACACTGAAGCTTTCTTT. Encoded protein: CASSSDRVNTEAFF.

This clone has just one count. CDR3 sequence (DNA): TGTGCCAGCTCACCAATGAGGGACCGGGCTGGCTACACCTTC. As protein: CASSPMRDRAGYTF. The V and J genes are TRBV18 and TRBJ1-2; tentative D call: TRBD1 (5 bases). Trimming left V 2 bases short and J 7 bases short, with 14 bases between. Germline V gene data show CDR1 as KGHSH and CDR2 as LQKENI. The CDR3 spans 14 residues.

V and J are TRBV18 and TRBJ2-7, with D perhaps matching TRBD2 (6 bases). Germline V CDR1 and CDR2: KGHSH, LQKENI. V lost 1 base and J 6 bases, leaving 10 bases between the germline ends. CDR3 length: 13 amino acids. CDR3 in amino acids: CASSPRGDGEQYF. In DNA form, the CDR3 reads TGTGCCAGCTCACCACGGGGGGATGGCGAGCAGTACTTC.

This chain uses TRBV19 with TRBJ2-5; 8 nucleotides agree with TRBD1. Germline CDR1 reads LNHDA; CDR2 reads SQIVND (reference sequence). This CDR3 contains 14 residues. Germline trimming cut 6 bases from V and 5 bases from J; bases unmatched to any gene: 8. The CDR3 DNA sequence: TGTGCCAGTAGGTCCAGGGGGCTGGGGGAGACCCAGTACTTC. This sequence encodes CASRSRGLGETQYF.

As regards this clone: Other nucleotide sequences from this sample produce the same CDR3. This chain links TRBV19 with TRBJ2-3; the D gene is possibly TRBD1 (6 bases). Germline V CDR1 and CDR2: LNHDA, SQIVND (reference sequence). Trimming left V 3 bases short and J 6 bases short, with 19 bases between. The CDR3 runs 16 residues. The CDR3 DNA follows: TGTGCCAGTAGTATTTTCGGACCCACCCAGGGGGATACGCAGTATTTT. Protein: CASSIFGPTQGDTQYF.

The CDR3 reads CASSLAESSPYTQYF. In nucleotides, the CDR3 is TGTGCCAGCAGCCTCGCGGAGTCCTCCCCTTATACGCAGTATTTT. This chain links TRBV9 with TRBJ2-3; D is unclear. The CDR3 is 15 amino acids. Germline V lookup: CDR1 SGDLS, CDR2 YYNGEE. Between the trimmed V and J ends, which lost 4 bases and 7 bases, there was a span of 19 bases.

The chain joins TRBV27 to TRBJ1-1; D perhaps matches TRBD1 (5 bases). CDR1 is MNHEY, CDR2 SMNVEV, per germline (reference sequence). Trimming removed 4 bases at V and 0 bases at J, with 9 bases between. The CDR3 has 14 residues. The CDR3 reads CASSYDSLNTEAFF. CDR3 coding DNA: TGTGCCAGCAGTTATGACAGCCTGAACACTGAAGCTTTCTTT.

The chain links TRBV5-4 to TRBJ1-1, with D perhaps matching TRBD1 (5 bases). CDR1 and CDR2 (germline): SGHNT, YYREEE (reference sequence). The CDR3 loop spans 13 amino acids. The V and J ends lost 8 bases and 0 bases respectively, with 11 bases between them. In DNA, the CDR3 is TGTGCCAGTGTAGGGGCGGTGAACACTGAAGCTTTCTTT. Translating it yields CASVGAVNTEAFF.

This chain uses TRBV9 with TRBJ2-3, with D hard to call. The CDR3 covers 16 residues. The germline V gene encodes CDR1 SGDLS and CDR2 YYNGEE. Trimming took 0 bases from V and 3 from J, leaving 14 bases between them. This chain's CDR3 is CASSVGEARVTDTQYF. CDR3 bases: TGTGCCAGCAGCGTAGGTGAGGCACGAGTTACAGATACGCAGTATTTT.

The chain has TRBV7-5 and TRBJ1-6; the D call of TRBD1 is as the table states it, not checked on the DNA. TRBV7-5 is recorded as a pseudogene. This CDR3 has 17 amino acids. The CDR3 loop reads CVRSLASGQGDDSPLHF. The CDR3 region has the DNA TGTGTCAGAAGCTTAGCGAGTGGACAGGGGGACGATTCACCCCTCCACTTT.

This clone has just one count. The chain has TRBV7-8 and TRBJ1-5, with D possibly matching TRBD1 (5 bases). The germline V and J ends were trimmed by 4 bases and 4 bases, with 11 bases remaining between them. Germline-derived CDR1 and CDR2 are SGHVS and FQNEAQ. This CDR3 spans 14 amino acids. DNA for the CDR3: TGTGCCAGCAGCTCCCTTGGGGGTAATCAGCCCCAGCATTTT. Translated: CASSSLGGNQPQHF.

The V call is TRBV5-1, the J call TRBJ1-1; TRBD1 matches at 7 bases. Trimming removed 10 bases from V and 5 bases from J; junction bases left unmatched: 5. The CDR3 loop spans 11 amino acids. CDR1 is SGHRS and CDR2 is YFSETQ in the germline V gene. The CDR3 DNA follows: TGCGCCTCCAGGGGGAATACTGAAGCTTTCTTT. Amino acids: CASRGNTEAFF.

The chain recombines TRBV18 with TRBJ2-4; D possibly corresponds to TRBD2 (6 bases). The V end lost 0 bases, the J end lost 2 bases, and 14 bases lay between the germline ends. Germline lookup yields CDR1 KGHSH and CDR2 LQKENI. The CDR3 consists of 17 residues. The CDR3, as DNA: TGTGCCAGCTCACCACCTGGCGGGATCGTGACCAAAAACATTCAGTACTTC. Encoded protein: CASSPPGGIVTKNIQYF.

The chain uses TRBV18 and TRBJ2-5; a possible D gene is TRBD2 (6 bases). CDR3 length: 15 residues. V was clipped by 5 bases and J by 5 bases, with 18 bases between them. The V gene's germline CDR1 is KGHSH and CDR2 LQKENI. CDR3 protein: CASSWGTAPMETQYF. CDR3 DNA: TGTGCCAGCTCATGGGGGACTGCGCCTATGGAGACCCAGTACTTC. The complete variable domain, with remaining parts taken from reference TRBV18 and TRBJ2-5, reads NAGVMQNPRHLVRRRGQEARLRCSPMKGHSHVYWYRQLPEEGLKFMVYLQKENIIDESGMPKERFSAEFPKEGPSILRIQQVVRGDSAAYFCASSWGTAPMETQYFGPGTRLLVL.

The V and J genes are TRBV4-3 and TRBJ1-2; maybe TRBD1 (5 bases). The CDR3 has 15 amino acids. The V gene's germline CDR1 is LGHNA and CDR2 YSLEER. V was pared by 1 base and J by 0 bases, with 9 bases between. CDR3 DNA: TGCGCCAGCAGCCAAGGGGACGCTACTAACTATGGCTACACCTTC. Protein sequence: CASSQGDATNYGYTF.

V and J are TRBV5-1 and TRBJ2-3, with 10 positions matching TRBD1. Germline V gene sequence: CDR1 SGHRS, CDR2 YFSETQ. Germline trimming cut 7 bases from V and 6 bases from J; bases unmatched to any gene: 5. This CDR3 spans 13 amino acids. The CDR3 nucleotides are TGCGCCAGCCGACAGGGGGCGGGGGATACGCAGTATTTT. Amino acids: CASRQGAGDTQYF.

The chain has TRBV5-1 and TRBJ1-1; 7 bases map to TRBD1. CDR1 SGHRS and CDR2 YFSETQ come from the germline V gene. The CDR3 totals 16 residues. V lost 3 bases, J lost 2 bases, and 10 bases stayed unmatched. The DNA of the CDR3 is TGCGCCAGCAGCTCTCAGCCCCAGGGGGTAAACACTGAAGCTTTCTTT. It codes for CASSSQPQGVNTEAFF. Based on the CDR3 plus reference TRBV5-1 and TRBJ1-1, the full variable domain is KAGVTQTPRYLIKTRGQQVTLSCSPISGHRSVSWYQQTPGQGLQFLFEYFSETQRNKGNFPGRFSGRQFSNSRSEMNVSTLELGDSALYLCASSSQPQGVNTEAFFGQGTRLTVV.

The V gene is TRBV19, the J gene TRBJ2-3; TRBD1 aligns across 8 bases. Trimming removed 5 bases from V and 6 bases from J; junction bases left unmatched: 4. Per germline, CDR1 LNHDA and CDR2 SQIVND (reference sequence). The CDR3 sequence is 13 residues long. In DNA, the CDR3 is TGTGCCAGTAGTTCAGGGGGCGAGGATACGCAGTATTTT. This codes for CASSSGGEDTQYF.

The CDR3 loop is CATSQGLADHTDTQYF. The CDR3 coding sequence is TGTGCCACCAGCCAGGGACTAGCGGACCACACAGATACGCAGTATTTT. The V call is TRBV15, the J call TRBJ2-3, with 11 nucleotides matching TRBD2. V was pared by 5 bases and J by 2 bases, with 6 bases of the junction left unmatched. Per the germline V gene, CDR1 is LNHNV and CDR2 is YYDKDF (reference sequence). The CDR3 has 16 amino acids.

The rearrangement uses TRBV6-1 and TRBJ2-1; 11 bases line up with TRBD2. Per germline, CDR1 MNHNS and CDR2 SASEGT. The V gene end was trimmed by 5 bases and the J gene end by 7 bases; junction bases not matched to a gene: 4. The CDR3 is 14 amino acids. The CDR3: CASSRGLAVNEQFF. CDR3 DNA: TGTGCCAGCAGTCGGGGACTAGCGGTGAATGAGCAGTTCTTC.

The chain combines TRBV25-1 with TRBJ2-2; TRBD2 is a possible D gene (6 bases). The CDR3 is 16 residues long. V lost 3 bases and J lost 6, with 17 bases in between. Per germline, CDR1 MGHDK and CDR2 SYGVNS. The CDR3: CASSEGGLAGSGELFF. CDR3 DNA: TGTGCCAGCAGTGAGGGGGGACTGGCGGGATCCGGGGAGCTGTTTTTT.

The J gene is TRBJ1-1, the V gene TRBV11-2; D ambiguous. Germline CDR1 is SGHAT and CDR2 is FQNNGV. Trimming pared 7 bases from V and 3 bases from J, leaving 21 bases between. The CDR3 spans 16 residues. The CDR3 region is CASTYRFQSRDTEAFF. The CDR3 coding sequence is TGTGCCAGCACTTACCGGTTCCAGAGTAGGGACACTGAAGCTTTCTTT.

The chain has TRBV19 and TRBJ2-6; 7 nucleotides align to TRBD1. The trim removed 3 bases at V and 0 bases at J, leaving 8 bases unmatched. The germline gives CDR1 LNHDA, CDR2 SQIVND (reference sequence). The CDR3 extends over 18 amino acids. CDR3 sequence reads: CASSIRRQGSSGANVLTF. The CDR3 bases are TGTGCCAGTAGTATCCGCCGACAGGGATCCTCTGGGGCCAACGTCCTGACTTTC.

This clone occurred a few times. CDR3 coding DNA: TGTGCCAGCAGCCAATTTGTGAACGTCTATGGCTACACCTTC. Its protein product is CASSQFVNVYGYTF. This chain links TRBV4-2 with TRBJ1-2, with no clear D. CDR1 is LGHNA and CDR2 is YNFKEQ in the germline V gene. This CDR3 comprises 14 residues. V was shortened by 2 bases and J by 4 bases, with 11 bases between the two germline ends.